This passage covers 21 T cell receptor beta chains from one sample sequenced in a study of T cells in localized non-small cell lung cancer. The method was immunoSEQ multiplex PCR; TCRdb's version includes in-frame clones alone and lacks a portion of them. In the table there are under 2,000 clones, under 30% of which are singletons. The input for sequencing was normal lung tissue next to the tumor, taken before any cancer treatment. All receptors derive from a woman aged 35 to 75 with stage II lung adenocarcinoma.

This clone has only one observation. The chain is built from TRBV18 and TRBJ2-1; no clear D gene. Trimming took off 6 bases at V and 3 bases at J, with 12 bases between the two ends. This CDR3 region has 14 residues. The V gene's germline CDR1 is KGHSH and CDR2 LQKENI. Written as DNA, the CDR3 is TGTGCCAGCTCCCCAACTGGGTTCTACAATGAGCAGTTCTTC. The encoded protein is CASSPTGFYNEQFF.

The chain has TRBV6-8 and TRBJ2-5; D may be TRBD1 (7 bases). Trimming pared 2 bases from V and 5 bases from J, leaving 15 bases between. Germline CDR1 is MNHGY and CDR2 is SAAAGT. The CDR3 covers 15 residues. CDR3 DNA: TGTGCCAGCAGTTACCTCCAGGGGGGTGGGGAGACCCAGTACTTC. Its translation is CASSYLQGGGETQYF.

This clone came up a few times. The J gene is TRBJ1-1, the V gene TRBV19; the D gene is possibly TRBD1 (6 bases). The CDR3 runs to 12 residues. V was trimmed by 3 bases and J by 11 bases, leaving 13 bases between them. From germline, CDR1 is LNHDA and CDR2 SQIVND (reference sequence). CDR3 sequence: CASSIPGARAFF. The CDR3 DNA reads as TGTGCCAGTAGTATCCCGGGGGCGAGGGCTTTCTTT.

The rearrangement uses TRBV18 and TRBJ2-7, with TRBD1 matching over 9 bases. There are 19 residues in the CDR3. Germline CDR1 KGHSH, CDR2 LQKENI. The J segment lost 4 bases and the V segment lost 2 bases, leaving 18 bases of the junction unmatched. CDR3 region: CASSPREVRTGGILYEQYF. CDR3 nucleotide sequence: TGTGCCAGCTCACCAAGGGAGGTGAGAACAGGGGGCATCCTATACGAGCAGTACTTC.

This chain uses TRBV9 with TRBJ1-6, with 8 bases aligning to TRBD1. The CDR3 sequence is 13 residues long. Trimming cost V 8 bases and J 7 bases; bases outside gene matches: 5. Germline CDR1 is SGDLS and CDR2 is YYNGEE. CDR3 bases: TGTGCCAGGCGGACAGGGTGGAATTCACCCCTCCACTTT. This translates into CARRTGWNSPLHF.

The CDR3 DNA follows: TGTGCCAGCACCTCTGGGGGCAGAACCACTGAAGCTTTCTTT. Amino acids: CASTSGGRTTEAFF. V and J are TRBV25-1 and TRBJ1-1, with a weak D call TRBD1 (6 bases). Trimming pared 7 bases from V and 4 bases from J, leaving 16 bases between. The V gene's germline CDR1 is MGHDK and CDR2 SYGVNS. The CDR3 consists of 14 residues.

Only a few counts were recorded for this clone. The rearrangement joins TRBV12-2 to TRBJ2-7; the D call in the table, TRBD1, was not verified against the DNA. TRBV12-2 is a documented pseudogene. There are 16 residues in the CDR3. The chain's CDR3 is CASRPAGTGPCYEQYF. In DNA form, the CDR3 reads TGTGCAAGTCGGCCCGCCGGGACAGGGCCCTGCTACGAGCAGTACTTC.

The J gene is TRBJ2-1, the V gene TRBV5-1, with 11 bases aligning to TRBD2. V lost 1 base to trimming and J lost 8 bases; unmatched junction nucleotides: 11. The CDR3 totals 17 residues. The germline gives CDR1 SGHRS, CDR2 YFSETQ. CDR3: CASSLWASGGPGDEQFF. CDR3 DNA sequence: TGCGCCAGCAGCTTGTGGGCTAGCGGGGGGCCCGGGGATGAGCAGTTCTTC. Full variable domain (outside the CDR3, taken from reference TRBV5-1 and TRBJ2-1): KAGVTQTPRYLIKTRGQQVTLSCSPISGHRSVSWYQQTPGQGLQFLFEYFSETQRNKGNFPGRFSGRQFSNSRSEMNVSTLELGDSALYLCASSLWASGGPGDEQFFGPGTRLTVL.

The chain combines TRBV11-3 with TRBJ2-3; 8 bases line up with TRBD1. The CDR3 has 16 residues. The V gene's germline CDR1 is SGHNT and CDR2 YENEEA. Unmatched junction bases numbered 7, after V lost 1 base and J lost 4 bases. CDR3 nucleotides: TGTGCCAGCAGCTTAGTTAACCAGGGGGCCTCAGATACGCAGTATTTT. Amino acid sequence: CASSLVNQGASDTQYF.

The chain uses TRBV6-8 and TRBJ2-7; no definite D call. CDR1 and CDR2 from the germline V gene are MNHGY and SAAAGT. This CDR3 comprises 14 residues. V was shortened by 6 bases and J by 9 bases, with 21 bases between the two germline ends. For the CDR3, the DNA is TGTGCCAGCAGCCGAGCAGACCGTTCGAAGCGGCAGTACTTC. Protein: CASSRADRSKRQYF.

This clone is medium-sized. The CDR3 DNA reads as TGTGCCAGCAGCTTCAACCCGGACAGGGGAAACCACGAGCAGTACTTC. It yields the protein CASSFNPDRGNHEQYF. The chain has TRBV9 and TRBJ2-7; 9 positions match TRBD1. Germline lookup yields CDR1 SGDLS and CDR2 YYNGEE. V lost 4 bases, J lost 5 bases, and 13 bases stayed unmatched. This CDR3 comprises 16 residues.

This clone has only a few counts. The CDR3 loop reads CASRVQGENSPLHF. DNA for the CDR3: TGTGCCAGCAGAGTTCAGGGGGAGAATTCACCCCTCCACTTT. This chain uses TRBV28 with TRBJ1-6; 7 positions match TRBD1. The V and J ends lost 6 bases and 7 bases, in that order; junction bases with no gene match: 6. CDR1 and CDR2 from the germline V gene are MDHEN and SYDVKM. The CDR3 runs 14 residues.

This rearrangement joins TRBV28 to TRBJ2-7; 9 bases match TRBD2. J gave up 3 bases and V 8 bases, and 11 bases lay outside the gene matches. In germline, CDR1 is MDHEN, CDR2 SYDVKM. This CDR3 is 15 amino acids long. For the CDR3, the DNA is TGTGCCAGCCGACGGGCCCTAGCGGGGCACTACGAGCAGTACTTC. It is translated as CASRRALAGHYEQYF.

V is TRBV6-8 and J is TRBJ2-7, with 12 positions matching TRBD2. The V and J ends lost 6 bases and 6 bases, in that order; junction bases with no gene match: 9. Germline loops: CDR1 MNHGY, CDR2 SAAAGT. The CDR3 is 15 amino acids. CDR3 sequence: CASSPRTSGNIEQYF. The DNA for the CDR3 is TGTGCCAGCAGCCCCCGGACTAGCGGGAATATCGAGCAGTACTTC.

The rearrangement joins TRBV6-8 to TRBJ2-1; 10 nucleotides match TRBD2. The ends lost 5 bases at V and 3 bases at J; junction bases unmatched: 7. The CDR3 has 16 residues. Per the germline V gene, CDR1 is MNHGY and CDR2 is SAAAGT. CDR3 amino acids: CASSIPSGSDYNEQFF. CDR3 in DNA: TGTGCCAGCAGTATCCCTAGCGGGAGTGACTACAATGAGCAGTTCTTC.

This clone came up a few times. The CDR3 nucleotides read TGCGCCAGCAGCCCCCGATCCGGAGACAATGAGCAGTTCTTC. Its protein is CASSPRSGDNEQFF. The chain has TRBV5-1 and TRBJ2-1, with D unresolved. V was shortened by 4 bases and J by 5 bases, with 13 bases between the two germline ends. Germline CDR1 and CDR2: SGHRS and YFSETQ. This CDR3 spans 14 amino acids.

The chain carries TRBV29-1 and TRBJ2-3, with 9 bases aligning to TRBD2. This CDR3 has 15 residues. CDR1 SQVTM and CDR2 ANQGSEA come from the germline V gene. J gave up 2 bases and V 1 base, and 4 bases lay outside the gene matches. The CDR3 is CSVEGQRGATDTQYF. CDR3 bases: TGCAGCGTTGAAGGGCAGCGGGGGGCCACAGATACGCAGTATTTT.

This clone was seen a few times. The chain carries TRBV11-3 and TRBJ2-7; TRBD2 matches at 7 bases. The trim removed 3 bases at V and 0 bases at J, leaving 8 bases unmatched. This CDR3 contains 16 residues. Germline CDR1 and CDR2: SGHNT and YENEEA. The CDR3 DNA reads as TGTGCCAGCAGCTTGGTGAGAAGCGGGGTCTCCTACGAGCAGTACTTC. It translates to CASSLVRSGVSYEQYF.

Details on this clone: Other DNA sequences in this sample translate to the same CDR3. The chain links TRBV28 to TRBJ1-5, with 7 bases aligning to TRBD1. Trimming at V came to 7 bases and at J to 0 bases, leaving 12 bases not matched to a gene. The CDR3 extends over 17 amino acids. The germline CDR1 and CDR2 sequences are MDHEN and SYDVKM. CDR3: CASTRRDSLYSNQPQHF. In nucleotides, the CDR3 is TGTGCCAGCACCCGCCGGGACAGCCTATATAGCAATCAGCCCCAGCATTTT.

CDR3 nucleotide sequence: TGCGCCAGCAGCTTGGACCCCAGGGGGCTAGGAGCTTTCTTT. The encoded protein is CASSLDPRGLGAFF. This rearrangement joins TRBV5-1 to TRBJ1-1, with 8 bases matching TRBD1. CDR1 and CDR2 from the germline V gene are SGHRS and YFSETQ. Germline trimming cut 0 bases from V and 10 bases from J; bases unmatched to any gene: 8. The CDR3 has 14 residues.

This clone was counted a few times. CDR3 sequence: CASTSTGIPGNTIYF. CDR3 sequence (DNA): TGTGCCAGTACCTCCACAGGGATCCCTGGAAACACCATATATTTT. V usage is TRBV19 and J usage is TRBJ1-3; D perhaps matches TRBD1 (6 bases). The CDR3 sequence is 15 residues long. V was trimmed by 7 bases and J by 2 bases, leaving 15 bases between them. Germline loops: CDR1 LNHDA, CDR2 SQIVND (reference sequence).